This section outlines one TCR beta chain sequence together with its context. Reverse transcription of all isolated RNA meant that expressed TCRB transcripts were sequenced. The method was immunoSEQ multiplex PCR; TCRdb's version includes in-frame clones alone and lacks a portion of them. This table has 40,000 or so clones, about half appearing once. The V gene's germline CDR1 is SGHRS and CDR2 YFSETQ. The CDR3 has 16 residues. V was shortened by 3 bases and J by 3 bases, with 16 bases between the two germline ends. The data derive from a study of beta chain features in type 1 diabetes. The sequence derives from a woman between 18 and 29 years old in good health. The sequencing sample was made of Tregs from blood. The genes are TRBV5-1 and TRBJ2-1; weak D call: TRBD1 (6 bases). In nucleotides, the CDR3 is TGCGCCAGCAGCTCTGGGGCAGGGGATCTCTACAATGAGCAGTTCTTC. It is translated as CASSSGAGDLYNEQFF.